A single sample gave rise to the 27 T cell receptor beta chains below, sequenced in a study of T cell changes during pregnancy in multiple sclerosis (dated by TCRdb to about 2019). Library preparation employed the immunoSEQ multiplex PCR assay. TCRdb provides this immuneACCESS table in a form limited to in-frame rearrangements. Some clones are lacking; in checked studies, under half of them reflect an unresolved V gene, and why the rest are absent is not known. Across this sample there are around 80,000 clones, with over 90% seen only once. The top ten clones comprise about 1.2% of the sample. The sample here was peripheral blood, taken in the second trimester of pregnancy. The receptors were sampled from a female donor with multiple sclerosis, enrolled in a pregnancy study.

In this sample, this clone turned up once. The V gene is TRBV28, the J gene TRBJ2-2, with D uncertain. The CDR3 length is 13 residues. V was pared by 7 bases and J by 6 bases, with 12 bases between. Germline CDR1 MDHEN, CDR2 SYDVKM. CDR3 amino acids: CASTPDVAGELFF. The DNA of the CDR3 is TGTGCCAGCACCCCAGATGTTGCCGGGGAGCTGTTTTTT.

As DNA, the CDR3 is TGCGCCAGCAGCCAGGTCCCAGGGGCGGGTCAGCCCCAGCATTTT. Its translation is CASSQVPGAGQPQHF. This chain joins TRBV4-3 and TRBJ1-5, with D perhaps TRBD1 (6 bases). The germline V and J ends were trimmed by 3 bases and 6 bases, with 15 bases remaining between them. The CDR3 is 15 residues long. The germline V gene encodes CDR1 LGHNA and CDR2 YSLEER.

The J gene is TRBJ1-3, the V gene TRBV4-1, with TRBD1 matching 9 bases. V gave up 4 bases and J gave up 3 bases; unmatched junction bases: 7. Germline V gives CDR1 MGHRA, CDR2 YSYEKL. This CDR3 contains 16 residues. The CDR3: CASSRLTGGGGNTIYF. The CDR3 DNA sequence: TGCGCCAGCAGCCGGCTCACAGGGGGCGGTGGAAACACCATATATTTT.

V gene TRBV15 combines with J gene TRBJ1-5, with a possible D match to TRBD1 (5 bases). From germline, CDR1 is LNHNV and CDR2 YYDKDF (reference sequence). Trimming took off 5 bases at V and 1 base at J, with 12 bases between the two ends. The CDR3 spans 15 residues. CDR3 residues: CATSGAGGSNQPQHF. CDR3 coding DNA: TGTGCCACCAGCGGAGCCGGGGGAAGCAATCAGCCCCAGCATTTT.

This clone appeared once. The V call is TRBV9, the J call TRBJ1-2; 8 bases fit TRBD1. Trimming removed 0 bases from V and 7 bases from J; junction bases left unmatched: 11. In germline, CDR1 is SGDLS, CDR2 YYNGEE. The CDR3 consists of 16 residues. The CDR3 region is CASSVGSSGGEAGYTF. DNA of the CDR3: TGTGCCAGCAGCGTAGGTAGCTCAGGGGGCGAGGCTGGCTACACCTTC.

This clone was recorded a few times. This sequence joins TRBV27 and TRBJ2-7; 7 bases fit TRBD2. Germline loops: CDR1 MNHEY, CDR2 SMNVEV (reference sequence). The CDR3 length is 15 residues. The trim removed 8 bases at V and 3 bases at J, leaving 13 bases unmatched. CDR3 bases: TGTGCCAGCTCCAGCAACCCGGGAGGAGGCTACGAGCAGTACTTC. Its translation: CASSSNPGGGYEQYF.

The V call is TRBV7-8, the J call TRBJ2-5; 8 bases are a match to TRBD2. Germline CDR1 reads SGHVS; CDR2 reads FQNEAQ. After removal of 2 bases from V and 2 bases from J, the junction contained 4 bases not matched to a gene. The CDR3 extends over 15 amino acids. CDR3 sequence (DNA): TGTGCCAGCAGCTTAACGGGAGGGCTTCAAGAGACCCAGTACTTC. As protein: CASSLTGGLQETQYF. Full variable domain (rest looked up from reference TRBV7-8 and TRBJ2-5): GAGVSQSPRYKVAKRGQDVALRCDPISGHVSLFWYQQALGQGPEFLTYFQNEAQLDKSGLPSDRFFAERPEGSVSTLKIQRTQQEDSAVYLCASSLTGGLQETQYFGPGTRLLVL.

This clone has a single count. The chain couples TRBV28 to TRBJ2-1; 11 bases fit TRBD2. Germline CDR1 MDHEN, CDR2 SYDVKM. V was pared by 4 bases and J by 5 bases, with 7 bases of the junction left unmatched. The CDR3 loop spans 16 amino acids. In DNA form, the CDR3 reads TGTGCCAGCAGTTCAACCTTGGGACTAGCGGACAATGAGCAGTTCTTC. Translation gives CASSSTLGLADNEQFF.

CDR3 nucleotides: TGCAGCGTTGAAGTAGGGGGACTAGCGGGAGGGCCCTCGGGGGAGCAGTACTTC. It translates to CSVEVGGLAGGPSGEQYF. V and J are TRBV29-1 and TRBJ2-7, with TRBD2 matching over 16 bases. Germline CDR1 SQVTM, CDR2 ANQGSEA. The CDR3 is made up of 18 amino acids. The V gene end was trimmed by 1 base and the J gene end by 7 bases; junction bases not matched to a gene: 13.

This clone was picked up one time. The genes are TRBV19 and TRBJ1-2, with D perhaps matching TRBD1 (6 bases). Deletions cut 6 bases from V and 0 bases from J, with 8 bases between. From germline, CDR1 is LNHDA and CDR2 SQIVND (reference sequence). The CDR3 is 13 residues long. The CDR3 loop reads CASRTGSNYGYTF. In nucleotides, the CDR3 is TGTGCCAGTAGGACAGGTTCTAACTATGGCTACACCTTC. The entire variable domain, with the rest obtained from reference TRBV19 and TRBJ1-2, is as follows: DGGITQSPKYLFRKEGQNVTLSCEQNLNHDAMYWYRQDPGQGLRLIYYSQIVNDFQKGDIAEGYSVSREKKESFPLTVTSAQKNPTAFYLCASRTGSNYGYTFGSGTRLTVV.

V and J are TRBV9 and TRBJ2-3, with TRBD1 identical over 12 bases. This CDR3 spans 16 amino acids. Germline V lookup: CDR1 SGDLS, CDR2 YYNGEE. The junction had 6 bases not matched to a gene; V was cut back by 2 bases and J by 5 bases. Here the CDR3 reads CASSVRDRGLRDTQYF. The DNA of the CDR3 is TGTGCCAGCAGCGTCCGGGACAGGGGGCTTAGAGATACGCAGTATTTT. The variable domain in full, with the rest retrieved from reference TRBV9 and TRBJ2-3, is DSGVTQTPKHLITATGQRVTLRCSPRSGDLSVYWYQQSLDQGLQFLIQYYNGEERAKGNILERFSAQQFPDLHSELNLSSLELGDSALYFCASSVRDRGLRDTQYFGPGTRLTVL.

The chain links TRBV27 to TRBJ2-5, with 15 bases fitting TRBD2. This CDR3 region has 16 residues. V shed 5 bases, J shed 5 bases, and the junction held 6 bases outside the gene matches. Germline V CDR1 and CDR2: MNHEY, SMNVEV (reference sequence). As DNA, the CDR3 is TGTGCCAGCAGTCGGACTAGCGGGAGGGCCGCGGAGACCCAGTACTTC. Its protein product is CASSRTSGRAAETQYF.

The chain uses TRBV28 and TRBJ1-1; D gene uncertain. CDR1 is MDHEN and CDR2 is SYDVKM in the germline V gene. The CDR3 is 14 residues long. Trimming removed 4 bases at V and 5 bases at J, with 14 bases between. The CDR3 spells CASSSRGEYTEAFF. CDR3 in DNA: TGTGCCAGCAGTTCACGGGGAGAGTATACTGAAGCTTTCTTT.

This clone has only one observation. This chain links TRBV4-1 with TRBJ2-1, with 12 bases lining up with TRBD2. CDR3 length equals 16 residues. Germline loops: CDR1 MGHRA, CDR2 YSYEKL. The J segment lost 6 bases and the V segment lost 4 bases, leaving 7 bases of the junction unmatched. This chain's CDR3 is CASSPLTSGSGNEQFF. CDR3 nucleotide sequence: TGCGCCAGCAGCCCTTTGACTAGCGGGAGTGGCAATGAGCAGTTCTTC.

The V and J genes are TRBV11-2 and TRBJ1-5, with D maybe TRBD1 (5 bases). This CDR3 spans 14 amino acids. Trimming pared 1 base from V and 5 bases from J, leaving 9 bases between. The V gene's germline CDR1 is SGHAT and CDR2 FQNNGV. The chain's CDR3 is CASSLGSGDQPQHF. The CDR3, as DNA: TGTGCCAGCAGCTTAGGATCGGGGGATCAGCCCCAGCATTTT.

For the CDR3, the DNA is TGCGCCAGCAGCCGATCCGGGACAGGAGTCTCTGGAAACACCATATATTTT. Protein product: CASSRSGTGVSGNTIYF. The rearrangement links TRBV5-1 to TRBJ1-3, with 8 bases identical to TRBD1. CDR1 SGHRS and CDR2 YFSETQ come from the germline V gene. J lost 0 bases, V lost 4 bases, and 9 bases had no gene match. This CDR3 comprises 17 residues.

The chain combines TRBV15 with TRBJ2-1, with TRBD2 matching over 7 bases. CDR3 size: 15 residues. From germline, CDR1 is LNHNV and CDR2 YYDKDF (reference sequence). The ends lost 4 bases at V and 6 bases at J; junction bases unmatched: 9. CDR3 bases: TGTGCCACCAGCACCGATCGGGGGGACGGCAATGAGCAGTTCTTC. Residues: CATSTDRGDGNEQFF.

The chain couples TRBV27 to TRBJ1-2; D possibly corresponds to TRBD1 (6 bases). V was shortened by 4 bases and J by 9 bases, with 12 bases between the two germline ends. Germline assignment: CDR1 MNHEY and CDR2 SMNVEV (reference sequence). CDR3 size: 12 residues. This CDR3 is CASSSQGLRYTF. CDR3 bases: TGTGCCAGCAGTTCACAGGGTTTACGCTACACCTTC.

The J gene is TRBJ2-3, the V gene TRBV27, with 10 nucleotides matching TRBD2. The CDR3 spans 15 residues. Germline V gene data show CDR1 as MNHEY and CDR2 as SMNVEV (reference sequence). The ends lost 7 bases at V and 6 bases at J; junction bases unmatched: 10. Here the CDR3 reads CASNKAGGSEDTQYF. CDR3 nucleotides: TGTGCCAGCAACAAAGCGGGAGGGAGTGAGGATACGCAGTATTTT.

This chain uses TRBV5-4 with TRBJ1-2, with 10 bases fitting TRBD1. The germline gives CDR1 SGHNT, CDR2 YYREEE (reference sequence). This CDR3 has 16 residues. Trimming took 2 bases from V and 7 from J; bases not matched to a gene: 11. The CDR3 protein is CASSFGQGQGSGGYTF. The DNA of the CDR3 is TGTGCCAGCAGCTTTGGTCAGGGACAGGGGTCTGGTGGCTACACCTTC.

The J gene is TRBJ2-1, the V gene TRBV9; D is possibly TRBD1 (5 bases). The CDR3 consists of 12 residues. Germline V gene data show CDR1 as SGDLS and CDR2 as YYNGEE. Trimming shortened V by 4 bases and J by 9 bases, and 11 bases separated the two germline ends. The CDR3 coding sequence is TGTGCCAGCAGCCCCTCTAGGGGTGAGCAGTTCTTC. Amino acids: CASSPSRGEQFF.

The V and J genes are TRBV12-2 and TRBJ2-1; TRBD2, the table's D call, lacks a check against the DNA. TRBV12-2 is a listed pseudogene. This CDR3 contains 16 residues. CDR3 DNA: TGTGCAAGTCGCTCCCAGCGGGGTCCCTCCTACAATGAGCAGTTCTTC. Translated: CASRSQRGPSYNEQFF.

V usage is TRBV21-1 and J usage is TRBJ2-7; the D segment call TRBD1 is taken from the table without a DNA check. TRBV21-1 is shown as a pseudogene. The CDR3 consists of 16 residues. Written as DNA, the CDR3 is TGTGCCAGCAGCCCCCGACCCCGACAGGGAGGCTACGAGCAGTACTTC. It is translated as CASSPRPRQGGYEQYF.

The J gene is TRBJ2-3, the V gene TRBV5-4; 8 bases align to TRBD2. Germline V gene data show CDR1 as SGHNT and CDR2 as YYREEE (reference sequence). V lost 0 bases to trimming and J lost 1 base; unmatched junction nucleotides: 4. The CDR3 consists of 16 residues. CDR3 sequence: CASSLVGREGTDTQYF. CDR3 sequence (DNA): TGTGCCAGCAGCTTGGTCGGGAGGGAGGGCACAGATACGCAGTATTTT.

The V gene is TRBV5-1, the J gene TRBJ1-1; a weak D match, TRBD1 (6 bases). The CDR3 is 14 amino acids. Germline CDR1 SGHRS, CDR2 YFSETQ. Trimming pared 1 base from V and 0 bases from J, leaving 7 bases between. The CDR3 loop is CASSLTGMNTEAFF. CDR3 DNA sequence: TGCGCCAGCAGCTTGACAGGGATGAACACTGAAGCTTTCTTT. The full variable domain, in which reference TRBV5-1 and TRBJ1-1 provide the parts outside the CDR3, is KAGVTQTPRYLIKTRGQQVTLSCSPISGHRSVSWYQQTPGQGLQFLFEYFSETQRNKGNFPGRFSGRQFSNSRSEMNVSTLELGDSALYLCASSLTGMNTEAFFGQGTRLTVV.

V and J are TRBV18 and TRBJ2-7; 8 positions agree with TRBD2. This CDR3 comprises 14 residues. V shed 3 bases and J 6 bases; nucleotides not matched to a gene: 7. CDR1 is KGHSH, CDR2 LQKENI, per germline. CDR3 in amino acids: CASSPPGTRFEQYF. In DNA, the CDR3 is TGTGCCAGCTCACCGCCCGGGACTAGGTTCGAGCAGTACTTC.

Worth noting for this clone: The same CDR3 also results from other DNA sequences found in this sample. CDR3 loop: CASSPGTASTDTQYF. In DNA, the CDR3 is TGTGCCAGCAGCCCTGGGACAGCAAGCACAGATACGCAGTATTTT. The chain couples TRBV7-9 to TRBJ2-3; TRBD1 agrees at 7 bases. Germline assignment: CDR1 SEHNR and CDR2 FQNEAQ (reference sequence). J was trimmed by 0 bases and V by 5 bases; bases with no gene match: 5. The CDR3 loop spans 15 amino acids. The variable domain in full, completed from reference TRBV7-9 and TRBJ2-3, reads DTGVSQNPRHKITKRGQNVTFRCDPISEHNRLYWYRQTLGQGPEFLTYFQNEAQLEKSRLLSDRFSAERPKGSFSTLEIQRTEQGDSAMYLCASSPGTASTDTQYFGPGTRLTVL.